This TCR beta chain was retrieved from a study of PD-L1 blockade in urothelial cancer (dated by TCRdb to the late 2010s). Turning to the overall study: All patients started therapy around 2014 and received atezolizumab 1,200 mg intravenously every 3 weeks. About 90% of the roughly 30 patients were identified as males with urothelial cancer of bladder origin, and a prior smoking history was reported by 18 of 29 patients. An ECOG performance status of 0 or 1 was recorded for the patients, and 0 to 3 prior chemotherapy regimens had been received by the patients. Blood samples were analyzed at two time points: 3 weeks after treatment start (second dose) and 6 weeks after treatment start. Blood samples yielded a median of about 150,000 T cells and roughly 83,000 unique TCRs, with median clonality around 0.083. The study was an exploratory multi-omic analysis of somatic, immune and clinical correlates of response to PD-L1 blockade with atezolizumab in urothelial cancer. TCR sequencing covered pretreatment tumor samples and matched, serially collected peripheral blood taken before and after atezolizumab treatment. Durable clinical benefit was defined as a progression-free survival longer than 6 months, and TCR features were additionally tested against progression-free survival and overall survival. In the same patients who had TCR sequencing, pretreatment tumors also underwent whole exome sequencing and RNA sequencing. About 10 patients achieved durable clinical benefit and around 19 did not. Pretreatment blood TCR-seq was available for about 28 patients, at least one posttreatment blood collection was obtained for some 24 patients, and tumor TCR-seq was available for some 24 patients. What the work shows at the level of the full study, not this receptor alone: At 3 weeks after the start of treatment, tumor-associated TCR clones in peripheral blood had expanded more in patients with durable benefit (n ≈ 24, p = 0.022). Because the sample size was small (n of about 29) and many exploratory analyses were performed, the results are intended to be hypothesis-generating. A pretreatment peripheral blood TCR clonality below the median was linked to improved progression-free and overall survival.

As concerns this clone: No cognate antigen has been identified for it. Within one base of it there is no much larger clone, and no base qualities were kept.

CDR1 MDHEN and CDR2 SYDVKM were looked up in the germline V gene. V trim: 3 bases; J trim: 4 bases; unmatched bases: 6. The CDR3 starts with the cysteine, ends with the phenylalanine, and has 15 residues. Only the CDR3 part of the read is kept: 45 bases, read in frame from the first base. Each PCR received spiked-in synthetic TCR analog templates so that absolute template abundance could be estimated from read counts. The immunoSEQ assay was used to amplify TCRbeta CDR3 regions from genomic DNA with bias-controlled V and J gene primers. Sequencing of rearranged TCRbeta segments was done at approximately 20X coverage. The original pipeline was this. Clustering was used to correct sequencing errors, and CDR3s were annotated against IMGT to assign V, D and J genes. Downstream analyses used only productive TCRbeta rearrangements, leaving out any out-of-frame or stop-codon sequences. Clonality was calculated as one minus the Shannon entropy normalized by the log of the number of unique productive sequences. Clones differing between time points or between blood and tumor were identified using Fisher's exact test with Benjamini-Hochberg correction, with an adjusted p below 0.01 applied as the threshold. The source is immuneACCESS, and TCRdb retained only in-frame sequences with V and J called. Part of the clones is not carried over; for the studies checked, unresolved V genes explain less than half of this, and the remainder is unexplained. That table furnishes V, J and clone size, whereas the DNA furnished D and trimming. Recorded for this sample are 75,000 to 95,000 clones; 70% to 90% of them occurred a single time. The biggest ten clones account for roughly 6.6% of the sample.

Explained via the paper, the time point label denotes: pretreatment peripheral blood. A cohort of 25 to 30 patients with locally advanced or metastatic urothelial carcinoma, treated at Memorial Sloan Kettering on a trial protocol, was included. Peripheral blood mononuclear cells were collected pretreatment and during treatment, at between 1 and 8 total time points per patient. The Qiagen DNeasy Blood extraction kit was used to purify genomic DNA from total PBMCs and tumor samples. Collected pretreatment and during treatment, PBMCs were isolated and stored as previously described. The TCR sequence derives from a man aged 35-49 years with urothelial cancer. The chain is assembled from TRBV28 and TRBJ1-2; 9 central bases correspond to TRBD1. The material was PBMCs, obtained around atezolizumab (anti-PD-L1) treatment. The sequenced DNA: TGTGCCAGCAGTTTTACAGGGGGCGCGGCCTATGGCTACACCTTC. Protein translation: CASSFTGGAAYGYTF.